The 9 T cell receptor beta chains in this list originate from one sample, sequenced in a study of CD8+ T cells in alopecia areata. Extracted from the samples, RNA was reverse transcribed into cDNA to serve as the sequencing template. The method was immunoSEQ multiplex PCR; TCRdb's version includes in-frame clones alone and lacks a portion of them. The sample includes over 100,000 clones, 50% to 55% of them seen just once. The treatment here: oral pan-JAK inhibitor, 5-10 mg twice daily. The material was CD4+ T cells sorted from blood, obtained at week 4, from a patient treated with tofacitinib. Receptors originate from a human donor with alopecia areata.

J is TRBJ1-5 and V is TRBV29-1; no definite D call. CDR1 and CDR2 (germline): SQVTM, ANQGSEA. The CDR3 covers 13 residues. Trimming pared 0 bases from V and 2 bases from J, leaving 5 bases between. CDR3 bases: TGCAGCGTTGAAGAGCAGGGCAATCAGCCCCAGCATTTT. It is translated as CSVEEQGNQPQHF.

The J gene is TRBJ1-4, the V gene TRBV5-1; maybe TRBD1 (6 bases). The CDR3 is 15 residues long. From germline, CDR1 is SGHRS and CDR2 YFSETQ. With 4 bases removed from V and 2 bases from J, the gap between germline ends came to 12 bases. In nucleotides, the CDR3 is TGCGCCAGCAGCCCCGGGAGGGGGACTAATGAAAAACTGTTTTTT. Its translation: CASSPGRGTNEKLFF.

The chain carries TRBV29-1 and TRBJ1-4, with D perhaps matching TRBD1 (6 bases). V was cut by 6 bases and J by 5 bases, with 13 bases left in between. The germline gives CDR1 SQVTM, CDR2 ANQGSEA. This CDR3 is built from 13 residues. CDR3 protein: CSVTGRYNEKLFF. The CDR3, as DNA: TGCAGCGTCACAGGGCGGTACAATGAAAAACTGTTTTTT.

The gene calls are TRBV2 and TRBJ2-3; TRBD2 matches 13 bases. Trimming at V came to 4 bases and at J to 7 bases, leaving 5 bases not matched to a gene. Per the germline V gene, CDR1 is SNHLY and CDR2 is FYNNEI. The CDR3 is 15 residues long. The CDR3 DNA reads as TGTGCCAGCAGTGGGACTAGCGGGAGTGAGAATACGCAGTATTTT. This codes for CASSGTSGSENTQYF.

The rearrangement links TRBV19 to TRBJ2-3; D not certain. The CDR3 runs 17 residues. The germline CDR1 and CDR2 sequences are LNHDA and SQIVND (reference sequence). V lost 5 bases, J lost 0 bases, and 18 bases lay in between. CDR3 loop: CASSLAGGLRSTDTQYF. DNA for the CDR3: TGTGCCAGTAGTTTAGCCGGCGGCCTTAGGAGCACAGATACGCAGTATTTT.

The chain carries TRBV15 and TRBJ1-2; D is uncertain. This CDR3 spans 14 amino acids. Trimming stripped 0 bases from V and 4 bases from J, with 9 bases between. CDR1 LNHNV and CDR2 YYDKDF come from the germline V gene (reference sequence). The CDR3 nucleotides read TGTGCCACCAGCAGAGATCGGGGATTCTATGGCTACACCTTC. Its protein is CATSRDRGFYGYTF.

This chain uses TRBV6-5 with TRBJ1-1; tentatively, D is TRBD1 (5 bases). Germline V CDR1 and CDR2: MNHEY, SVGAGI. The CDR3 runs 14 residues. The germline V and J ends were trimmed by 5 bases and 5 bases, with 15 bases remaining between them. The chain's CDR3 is CASSRDRSVTEAFF. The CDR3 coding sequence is TGTGCCAGCAGTCGGGACCGATCTGTGACTGAAGCTTTCTTT.

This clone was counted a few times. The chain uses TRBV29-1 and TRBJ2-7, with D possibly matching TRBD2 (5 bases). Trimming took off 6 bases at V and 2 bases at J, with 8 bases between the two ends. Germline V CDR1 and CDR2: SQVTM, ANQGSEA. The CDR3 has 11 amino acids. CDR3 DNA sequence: TGCAGCGTACGGACTGCCTACGAGCAGTACTTC. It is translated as CSVRTAYEQYF.

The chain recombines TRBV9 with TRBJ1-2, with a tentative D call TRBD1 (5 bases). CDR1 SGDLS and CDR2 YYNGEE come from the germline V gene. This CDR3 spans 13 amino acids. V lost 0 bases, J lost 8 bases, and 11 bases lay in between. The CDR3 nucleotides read TGTGCCAGCAGCGTAGGCAGGGAGAAAGGCTACACCTTC. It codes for CASSVGREKGYTF. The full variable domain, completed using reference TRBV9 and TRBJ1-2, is DSGVTQTPKHLITATGQRVTLRCSPRSGDLSVYWYQQSLDQGLQFLIQYYNGEERAKGNILERFSAQQFPDLHSELNLSSLELGDSALYFCASSVGREKGYTFGSGTRLTVV.